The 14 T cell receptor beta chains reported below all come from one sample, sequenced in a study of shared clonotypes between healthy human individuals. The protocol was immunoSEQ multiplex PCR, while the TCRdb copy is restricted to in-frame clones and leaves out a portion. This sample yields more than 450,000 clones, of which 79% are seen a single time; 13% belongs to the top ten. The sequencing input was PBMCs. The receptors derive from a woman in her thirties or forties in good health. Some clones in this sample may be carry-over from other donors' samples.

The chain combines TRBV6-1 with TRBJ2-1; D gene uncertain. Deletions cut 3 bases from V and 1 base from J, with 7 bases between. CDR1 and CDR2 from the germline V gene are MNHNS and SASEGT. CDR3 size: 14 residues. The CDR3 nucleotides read TGTGCCAGCAGTGACTCGATGTCCTACAATGAGCAGTTCTTC. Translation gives CASSDSMSYNEQFF.

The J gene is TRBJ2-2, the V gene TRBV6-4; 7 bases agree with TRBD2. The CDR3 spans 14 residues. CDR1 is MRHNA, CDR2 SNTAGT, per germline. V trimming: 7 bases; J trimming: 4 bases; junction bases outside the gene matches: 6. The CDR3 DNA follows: TGTGCCAGCAAGGACCCGGGGGGCACCGGGGAGCTGTTTTTT. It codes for CASKDPGGTGELFF.

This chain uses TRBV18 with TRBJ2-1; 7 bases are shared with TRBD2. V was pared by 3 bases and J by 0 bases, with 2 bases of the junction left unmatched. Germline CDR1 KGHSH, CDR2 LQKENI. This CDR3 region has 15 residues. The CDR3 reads CASSPTSSSYNEQFF. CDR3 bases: TGTGCCAGCTCACCGACTAGCAGCTCCTACAATGAGCAGTTCTTC.

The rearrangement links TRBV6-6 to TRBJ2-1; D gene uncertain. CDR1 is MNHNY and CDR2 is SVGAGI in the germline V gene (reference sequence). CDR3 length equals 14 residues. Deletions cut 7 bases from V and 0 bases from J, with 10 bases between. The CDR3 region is CASTETVSYNEQFF. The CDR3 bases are TGTGCCAGCACTGAAACAGTCTCCTACAATGAGCAGTTCTTC.

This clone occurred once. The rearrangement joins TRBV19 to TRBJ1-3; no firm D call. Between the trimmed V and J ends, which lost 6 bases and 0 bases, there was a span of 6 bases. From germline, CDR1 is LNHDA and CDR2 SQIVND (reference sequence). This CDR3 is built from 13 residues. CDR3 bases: TGTGCCAGTAGAGAGAACTCTGGAAACACCATATATTTT. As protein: CASRENSGNTIYF.

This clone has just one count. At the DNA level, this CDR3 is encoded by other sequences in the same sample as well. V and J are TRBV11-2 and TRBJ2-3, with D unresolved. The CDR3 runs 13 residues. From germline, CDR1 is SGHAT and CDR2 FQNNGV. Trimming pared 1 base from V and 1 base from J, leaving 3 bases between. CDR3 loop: CASSLAGTDTQYF. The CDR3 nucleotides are TGTGCCAGCAGCTTAGCCGGCACAGATACGCAGTATTTT. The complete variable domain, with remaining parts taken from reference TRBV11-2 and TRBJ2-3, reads EAGVAQSPRYKIIEKRQSVAFWCNPISGHATLYWYQQILGQGPKLLIQFQNNGVVDDSQLPKDRFSAERLKGVDSTLKIQPAKLEDSAVYLCASSLAGTDTQYFGPGTRLTVL.

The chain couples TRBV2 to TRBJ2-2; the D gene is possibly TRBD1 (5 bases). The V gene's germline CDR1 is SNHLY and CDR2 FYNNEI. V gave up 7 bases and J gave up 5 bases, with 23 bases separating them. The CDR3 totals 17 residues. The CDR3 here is CASNAGPRGLGTGELFF. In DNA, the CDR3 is TGTGCCAGCAACGCAGGGCCCCGAGGCTTGGGTACCGGGGAGCTGTTTTTT.

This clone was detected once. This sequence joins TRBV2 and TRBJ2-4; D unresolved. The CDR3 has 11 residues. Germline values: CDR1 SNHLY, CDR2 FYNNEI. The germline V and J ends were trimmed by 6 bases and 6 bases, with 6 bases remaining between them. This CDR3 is CASRASNIQYF. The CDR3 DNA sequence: TGTGCCAGCAGGGCTTCAAACATTCAGTACTTC.

The CDR3 loop reads CASSRSGQLAGGQETQYF. CDR3 nucleotide sequence: TGCGCCAGCAGCCGGTCGGGACAACTAGCGGGAGGGCAGGAGACCCAGTACTTC. The chain uses TRBV4-1 and TRBJ2-5; 13 positions match TRBD2. J was trimmed by 5 bases and V by 4 bases; bases with no gene match: 13. This CDR3 contains 18 residues. Per germline, CDR1 MGHRA and CDR2 YSYEKL.

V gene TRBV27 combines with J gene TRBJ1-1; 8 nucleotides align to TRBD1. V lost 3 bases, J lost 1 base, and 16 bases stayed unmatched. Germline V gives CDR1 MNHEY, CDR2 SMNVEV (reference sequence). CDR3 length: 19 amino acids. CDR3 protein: CASSFFLPSTGEQNTEAFF. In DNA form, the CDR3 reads TGTGCCAGCAGTTTTTTTCTTCCTTCGACAGGGGAGCAGAACACTGAAGCTTTCTTT.

The CDR3 DNA reads as TGTGCCAGCAGCTTACAGGGGACAGGGGAACAAGAGACCCAGTACTTC. This translates into CASSLQGTGEQETQYF. The genes are TRBV7-3 and TRBJ2-5, with TRBD1 matching 10 bases. V shed 2 bases, J shed 2 bases, and the junction held 5 bases outside the gene matches. This CDR3 spans 16 amino acids. CDR1 is SGHTA, CDR2 FQGTGA, per germline.

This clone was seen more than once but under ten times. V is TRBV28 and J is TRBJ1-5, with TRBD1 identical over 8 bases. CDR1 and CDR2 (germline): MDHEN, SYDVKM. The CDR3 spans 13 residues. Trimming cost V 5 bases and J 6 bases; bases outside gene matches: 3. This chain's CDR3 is CASSDRGGQPQHF. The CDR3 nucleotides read TGTGCCAGCAGTGACAGGGGTGGTCAGCCCCAGCATTTT.

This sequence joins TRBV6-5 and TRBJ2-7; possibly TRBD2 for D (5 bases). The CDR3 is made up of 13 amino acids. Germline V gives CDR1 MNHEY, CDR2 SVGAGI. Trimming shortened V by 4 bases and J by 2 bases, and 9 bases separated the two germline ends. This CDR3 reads CASSSDGTYEQYF. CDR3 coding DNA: TGTGCCAGCAGTTCGGACGGGACCTACGAGCAGTACTTC.

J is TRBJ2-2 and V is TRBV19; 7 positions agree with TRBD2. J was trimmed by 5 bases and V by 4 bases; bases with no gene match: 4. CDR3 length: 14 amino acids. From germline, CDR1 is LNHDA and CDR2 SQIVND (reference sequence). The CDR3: CASSTQRGTGELFF. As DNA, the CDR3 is TGTGCCAGTAGTACCCAGCGGGGAACCGGGGAGCTGTTTTTT.